This T cell receptor (beta chain) is from a study of cytomegalovirus exposure and HLA in healthy donors. With 60 Vbeta and 13 Jbeta primers, the PCR was carried out. Sequencing was performed with immunoSEQ multiplex PCR; in TCRdb, only in-frame clones are kept and a portion is missing. The data show 150,000 to 180,000 clones, around three quarters seen once. Overall study results and limits: Sequencing likely generated an artifact that appeared as a cluster of highly shared sequence variants. The study flagged roughly 150 TCR beta chains as cytomegalovirus-associated.

Concerning this clone: Its antigen is not identified.

Among the donors, all were healthy bone marrow donors. The CDR3 consists of 19 residues. Trimming removed 4 bases from V and 2 bases from J; junction bases left unmatched: 19. The V gene's germline CDR1 is SGHNT and CDR2 YYREEE (reference sequence). This receptor was taken from a woman in her thirties or forties in good health and CMV-seronegative. The chain is built from TRBV5-4 and TRBJ2-7; 9 bases are shared with TRBD1. Source material: PBMCs. The CDR3 protein is CASSRSSTGGSGIPYEQYF. The CDR3 coding sequence is TGTGCCAGCAGCCGCTCCTCGACAGGGGGAAGCGGGATCCCCTACGAGCAGTACTTC.